This T cell receptor beta chain was observed in a study of beta chain features in type 1 diabetes. About the research overall: Examined across all samples were some 99 million sorted cells.

The whole isolated RNA underwent reverse transcription, so sequencing captured expressed TCRB transcripts. Average reads for naive, central memory and regulatory T cell samples were 3.5 million to 4.5 million. Some clones are missing from TCRdb's copy, which holds only in-frame ones; the method was immunoSEQ multiplex PCR. This sample has some 400,000 clones, with roughly 16% found just once. This CDR3 region has 13 residues. CDR1 is MNHEY and CDR2 is SMNVEV in the germline V gene (reference sequence). Every donor had blood drawn once into heparin, approximately 120 mL on average. General study results and limits: Sequencing from cDNA could over-represent high-TCR-expressing cells.

As regards this clone: Its antigen is currently unknown.

The chain combines TRBV27 with TRBJ2-7; TRBD1 matches at 7 bases. The sequenced material came from naive CD4+ T cells from blood. The source is a woman under 30 in good health. The CDR3 DNA sequence: TGTGGCACAGATCGGGACAGCTCCTACGAGCAGTACTTC. The encoded protein is CGTDRDSSYEQYF.